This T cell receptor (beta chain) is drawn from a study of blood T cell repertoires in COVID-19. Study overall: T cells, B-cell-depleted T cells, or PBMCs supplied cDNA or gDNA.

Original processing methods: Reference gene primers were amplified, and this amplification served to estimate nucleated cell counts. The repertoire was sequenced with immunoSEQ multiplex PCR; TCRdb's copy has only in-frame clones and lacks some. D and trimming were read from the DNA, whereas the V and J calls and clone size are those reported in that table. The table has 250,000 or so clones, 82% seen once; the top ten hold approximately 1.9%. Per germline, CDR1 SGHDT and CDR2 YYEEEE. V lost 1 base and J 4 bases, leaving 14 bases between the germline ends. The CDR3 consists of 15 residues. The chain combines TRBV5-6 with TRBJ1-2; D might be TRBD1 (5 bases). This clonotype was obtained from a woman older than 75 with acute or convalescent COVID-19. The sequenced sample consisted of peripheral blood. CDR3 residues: CASSLRSSGGYGYTF. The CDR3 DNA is TGTGCCAGCAGCTTGCGGTCGTCGGGGGGCTATGGCTACACCTTC. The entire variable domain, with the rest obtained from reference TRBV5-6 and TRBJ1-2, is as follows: DAGVTQSPTHLIKTRGQQVTLRCSPKSGHDTVSWYQQALGQGPQFIFQYYEEEERQRGNFPDRFSGHQFPNYSSELNVNALLLGDSALYLCASSLRSSGGYGYTFGSGTRLTVV.